The 21 T cell receptor beta chains reported below all come from one sample, sequenced in a study of early T cells in non-severe SARS-CoV-2 infection. Via MiXCR, TCRdb re-called the 5' RACE reads, giving one row per CDR3 protein. The table has tens of thousands of distinct CDR3 sequences, over 4.5% seen once; the top ten hold 4.9%. The specimen sequenced was whole blood. The receptors here all came from an adult who was a healthcare worker with PCR-confirmed SARS-CoV-2 infection or an uninfected control (not recorded which).

The J gene is TRBJ2-1, the V gene TRBV20-1; the D gene is possibly TRBD2 (6 bases). Germline V gives CDR1 DFQATT, CDR2 SNEGSKA (reference sequence). Between the trimmed V and J ends, which lost 6 bases and 1 base, there was a span of 19 bases. The CDR3 is 16 residues long. The CDR3 sequence: CSASGVADLSYNEQFF. In DNA form, the CDR3 reads TGCAGTGCATCCGGGGTAGCGGACCTTTCCTACAATGAGCAGTTCTTC.

This clonotype occurred many times. This chain joins TRBV7-2 and TRBJ2-7; 7 nucleotides match TRBD1. Germline V lookup: CDR1 SGHTA, CDR2 FQGNSA. The CDR3 is 14 amino acids. J gave up 4 bases and V 2 bases, and 5 bases lay outside the gene matches. The CDR3 nucleotides read TGTGCCAGCAGCTTACAGGGGGTCGGATACGAGCAGTACTTC. This encodes CASSLQGVGYEQYF.

This clonotype turned up a few times. V and J are TRBV13 and TRBJ2-5; D perhaps matches TRBD1 (6 bases). Germline V gene data show CDR1 as PRHDT and CDR2 as FYEKMQ (reference sequence). V was cut by 5 bases and J by 2 bases, with 15 bases left in between. The CDR3 has 15 residues. The CDR3 loop is CASSRQQGRQETQYF. CDR3 bases: TGTGCCAGCAGCCGCCAACAGGGTCGGCAAGAGACCCAGTACTTC.

This clonotype has at least ten counts. The V call is TRBV7-2, the J call TRBJ2-7, with D maybe TRBD2 (6 bases). CDR1 SGHTA and CDR2 FQGNSA come from the germline V gene. There are 13 residues in the CDR3. V gave up 7 bases and J gave up 7 bases, with 17 bases separating them. The CDR3 sequence is CASTLVEEGEQYF. The CDR3 nucleotides read TGTGCCAGCACCCTCGTTGAGGAGGGGGAGCAGTACTTC.

J is TRBJ1-1 and V is TRBV6-5, with D unresolved. Germline V lookup: CDR1 MNHEY, CDR2 SVGAGI. Trimming took off 6 bases at V and 1 base at J, with 15 bases between the two ends. The CDR3 is made up of 15 amino acids. CDR3 sequence: CASRTSVTWNTEAFF. The DNA of the CDR3 is TGTGCCAGCAGGACGAGCGTAACCTGGAACACTGAAGCTTTCTTT.

This clonotype was seen a few times. The CDR3 protein is CSVEGTGSLYNEQFF. For the CDR3, the DNA is TGCAGCGTTGAAGGGACCGGATCGTTATACAATGAGCAGTTCTTC. The chain joins TRBV29-1 to TRBJ2-1; no firm D call. V gave up 1 base and J gave up 4 bases, with 14 bases separating them. CDR3 length equals 15 residues. Germline V gene lookup returns CDR1 SQVTM and CDR2 ANQGSEA.

This clonotype was seen repeatedly, ten times or more. The chain joins TRBV6-5 to TRBJ1-6; 7 bases agree with TRBD1. The CDR3 contains 14 residues. Germline assignment: CDR1 MNHEY and CDR2 SVGAGI. After removal of 5 bases from V and 7 bases from J, the junction contained 5 bases not matched to a gene. In nucleotides, the CDR3 is TGTGCCAGCAGTCTCGGGACAGCCAATTCACCCCTCCACTTT. Protein: CASSLGTANSPLHF.

Ten or more counts support this clonotype. The gene calls are TRBV20-1 and TRBJ2-1, with 7 bases that match TRBD2. Germline trimming cut 5 bases from V and 7 bases from J; bases unmatched to any gene: 17. This CDR3 has 16 residues. Germline V gene data show CDR1 as DFQATT and CDR2 as SNEGSKA (reference sequence). CDR3 sequence (DNA): TGCAGTGCTGGGCTTGGTGCGAGCGGGATAAAGAATGAGCAGTTCTTC. Translating it yields CSAGLGASGIKNEQFF.

This clonotype has a handful of counts. The V and J genes are TRBV19 and TRBJ2-7, with 7 bases lining up with TRBD2. J lost 2 bases, V lost 2 bases, and 9 bases had no gene match. This CDR3 has 16 residues. Germline V gives CDR1 LNHDA, CDR2 SQIVND (reference sequence). CDR3 protein: CASSISSSGPTYEQYF. In nucleotides, the CDR3 is TGTGCCAGTAGTATATCGTCTAGCGGCCCGACCTACGAGCAGTACTTC.

This clonotype was recorded at least ten times. The chain links TRBV28 to TRBJ1-4; 7 nucleotides line up with TRBD1. With 6 bases clipped from V and 6 bases from J, the junction kept 4 bases outside the gene matches. The length of the CDR3 is 13 residues. Per the germline V gene, CDR1 is MDHEN and CDR2 is SYDVKM. The CDR3 coding sequence is TGTGCCAGCAGAGACAGGGTTGATGAAAAACTGTTTTTT. It is translated as CASRDRVDEKLFF. Looking up the rest from reference TRBV28 and TRBJ1-4 gives the full variable domain: DVKVTQSSRYLVKRTGEKVFLECVQDMDHENMFWYRQDPGLGLRLIYFSYDVKMKEKGDIPEGYSVSREKKERFSLILESASTNQTSMYLCASRDRVDEKLFFGSGTQLSVL.

This clonotype was found many times. V gene TRBV14 combines with J gene TRBJ2-3, with 12 bases fitting TRBD2. Germline V CDR1 and CDR2: SGHDN, FVKESK. Trimming removed 4 bases from V and 3 bases from J; junction bases left unmatched: 5. The CDR3 loop spans 16 amino acids. In nucleotides, the CDR3 is TGTGCCAGCAGCCTAAGGACTAGCGGGACTACAGATACGCAGTATTTT. Encoded protein: CASSLRTSGTTDTQYF.

In regard to this clonotype: Given a much more abundant clone one base away, this may be a read error. The chain is built from TRBV20-1 and TRBJ1-1; D is unresolved. The CDR3 is 12 amino acids. Germline values: CDR1 DFQATT, CDR2 SNEGSKA (reference sequence). The CDR3 protein is CSARDQIAEAYF. CDR3 nucleotides: TGCAGTGCTAGAGACCAGATAGCTGAAGCTTACTTT.

This clonotype has a handful of counts. The rearrangement uses TRBV30 and TRBJ2-6; no definite D call. V lost 0 bases to trimming and J lost 0 bases, with 6 bases between them. Germline V CDR1 and CDR2: GTSNPN, SVGIG (reference sequence). The CDR3 length is 15 residues. CDR3 residues: CAWSVWSSGANVLTF. DNA for the CDR3: TGTGCCTGGAGTGTATGGAGCTCTGGGGCCAACGTCCTGACTTTC.

This clonotype ranks as medium-sized. V and J are TRBV18 and TRBJ1-2; tentative D call: TRBD1 (5 bases). The CDR3 is made up of 13 amino acids. Trimming removed 6 bases from V and 5 bases from J, with 13 bases in between. The germline CDR1 and CDR2 sequences are KGHSH and LQKENI. Written as DNA, the CDR3 is TGTGCCAGCTCCGAGGGCAGGGAGTATGGCTACACCTTC. Amino acid sequence: CASSEGREYGYTF. Supplemented by reference TRBV18 and TRBJ1-2, the full variable domain reads NAGVMQNPRHLVRRRGQEARLRCSPMKGHSHVYWYRQLPEEGLKFMVYLQKENIIDESGMPKERFSAEFPKEGPSILRIQQVVRGDSAAYFCASSEGREYGYTFGSGTRLTVV.

This clonotype occurred many times. The J gene is TRBJ2-2, the V gene TRBV7-2; D unresolved. Trimming pared 5 bases from V and 5 bases from J, leaving 6 bases between. CDR3 length: 12 amino acids. The germline CDR1 and CDR2 sequences are SGHTA and FQGNSA. CDR3 sequence reads: CASSPSTGELFF. The CDR3 coding sequence is TGTGCCAGCAGCCCGTCAACCGGGGAGCTGTTTTTT.

This clonotype was observed a few times. The chain links TRBV6-5 to TRBJ1-6; unclear D gene. Germline assignment: CDR1 MNHEY and CDR2 SVGAGI. Between the trimmed V and J ends, which lost 2 bases and 11 bases, there was a span of 10 bases. The CDR3 has 13 amino acids. CDR3 bases: TGTGCCAGCAGTTACGGACCCGGGGCACCCCTCCACTTT. It yields the protein CASSYGPGAPLHF.

At least ten counts were recorded for this clonotype. V usage is TRBV7-6 and J usage is TRBJ2-3, with TRBD2 matching 7 bases. Trimming cost V 1 base and J 2 bases; bases outside gene matches: 9. Germline V gene data show CDR1 as SGHVS and CDR2 as FNYEAQ. The CDR3 consists of 17 residues. This CDR3 reads CASSLVASGVSTDTQYF. The CDR3 DNA sequence: TGTGCCAGCAGCTTAGTTGCGAGCGGGGTGTCCACAGATACGCAGTATTTT.

This clonotype was seen at least ten times. The gene calls are TRBV7-6 and TRBJ1-5, with D perhaps TRBD1 (6 bases). The CDR3 has 15 amino acids. Trimming pared 5 bases from V and 3 bases from J, leaving 14 bases between. Germline CDR1 is SGHVS and CDR2 is FNYEAQ. The CDR3 DNA is TGTGCCAGCAGCCTAGAGGACAGCTACAATCAGCCCCAGCATTTT. Encoded protein: CASSLEDSYNQPQHF.

The genes are TRBV7-2 and TRBJ2-7, with unresolved D. CDR3 length: 13 residues. CDR1 is SGHTA and CDR2 is FQGNSA in the germline V gene. Deletions cut 0 bases from V and 2 bases from J, with 5 bases between. The CDR3 coding sequence is TGTGCCAGCAGCTTAGCCATTCCCTACGAGCAGTACTTC. This gives the protein CASSLAIPYEQYF.

This clonotype came up a few times. The chain carries TRBV14 and TRBJ1-3; D call uncertain. V gave up 0 bases and J gave up 0 bases, with 12 bases separating them. CDR3 size: 17 residues. Per germline, CDR1 SGHDN and CDR2 FVKESK. CDR3 in DNA: TGTGCCAGCAGCCAAGATAACCTCCTCCACTCTGGAAACACCATATATTTT. Protein product: CASSQDNLLHSGNTIYF.

This clonotype was counted between two and nine times. This chain uses TRBV4-1 with TRBJ2-5; D is possibly TRBD2 (5 bases). This CDR3 is built from 15 residues. CDR1 is MGHRA and CDR2 is YSYEKL in the germline V gene. V dropped 0 bases and J dropped 3 bases, with 11 bases sitting between them. CDR3 sequence (DNA): TGCGCCAGCAGCCAAGATAACGCCGGGAAAGAGACCCAGTACTTC. Translation: CASSQDNAGKETQYF.